Below, one T cell receptor beta chain is given with its context. Its antigen specificity is not known. The input lacks base qualities; no much larger clone sits a single base away. Library generation was performed with 5' RACE. TCRdb records Illumina HiSeq 2000 as the sequencer. Template switching added a universal primer binding site, and the final cDNA carried a unique molecular identifier that allowed TCR cDNA molecules to be counted accurately. Specific primers in the conserved constant-segment region were used to synthesize first-strand cDNA for TCR alpha and beta chains. To control for contamination, each cDNA library was double barcoded with a SMART-Mk sample barcode plus Illumina barcodes. TruSeq adapter sequences along with Illumina sample barcodes were introduced in two successive PCR steps. The Illumina HiSeq platform was used with custom primers to sequence TCR alpha and beta cDNA libraries. On the authors' methods: Unique molecular identifiers were extracted from raw reads with MiGEC, and CDR3 positions were determined with MiXCR. For each individual, recombination models were inferred using an EM algorithm with the repgenHMM and IGoR tools. Shared clonotypes were analyzed with the tcR package in R, and sharing was normalized by the product of cloneset sizes. Out-of-frame nonproductive sequences were analyzed to study raw recombination free of thymic and clonal selection effects. TCRdb passed the public sequencing reads through fastp at Q25 and MiXCR, retaining productive beta sequences. Every CDR3 protein is listed once, alongside the most common genes and DNA of its rows. These V and J calls derive from TCRdb rather than the authors' analysis. Present in this sample are fewer than 900,000 distinct CDR3 sequences, around a sixth of which were seen just once. Jointly, the top ten make up about 12% of the sample.

From its cysteine to its phenylalanine, the CDR3 spans 15 amino acids. Of all the DNA, just the CDR3 is kept, 45 bases in frame from base 1. Based on the germline V gene, the CDR1 and CDR2 sequences are SGHTA and FQGNSA. Trimming removed 3 bases from V and 2 bases from J, leaving 14 bases between the germline ends. All donors were healthy Caucasians. Three pairs of female monozygotic twins, all aged roughly 18 to 29 years, made up the twin cohort. Peripheral blood mononuclear cells were used as the source from which RNA for TCR libraries was isolated. The data derive from a study of identical twins (dated by TCRdb to the mid-2010s). Study-wide context: To test whether fetal clonotypes persist, this study deep-sequenced TCR alpha and beta repertoires from monozygotic twins, from unrelated adults of various ages, and from cord blood. Replicate twin experiments were performed at different times using different library preparation protocols to rule out contamination. The research as a whole found: In monozygotic twins, recombination models systematically underestimated out-of-frame TCR alpha sharing, but the models matched the sharing seen between unrelated individuals. Zero-insertion analyses could be partly confounded by invariant T cells such as MAIT and iNKT, although diverse VJ usage argued against such confounding for most clonotypes. Fewer insertions were carried by abundant cord blood beta clonotypes, a similar but weaker trend appeared in young adult naive repertoires, and no such trend appeared in memory repertoires. Compared with coincidental sharing between unrelated individuals, out-of-frame TCR alpha sequences shared between twins had an excess of sequences with low generation probability. Because the same donors could not be followed over many years, the conclusions relied on cross-sectional statistical analysis. Excess twin sharing in beta out-of-frame sequences was weaker because fewer shared sequences lowered the signal-to-noise ratio.

This sample was also put to use in a study of T cells expressing NK-cell markers. The second study's authors report: TCR beta-chain repertoires were profiled in sorted CD3+CD56+NKG2C+, CD3+CD56+NKG2C- and CD3+CD56-NKG2C+ T-cell subsets from about 8 donors. Of the eight sequenced donors, seven were found to be HCMV-seropositive and one was found to be HCMV-seronegative. In several experiments an anti-gammadeltaTCR antibody was added to restrict sorting to alphabetaTCR-expressing T cells. In a handful of donors, the dominant CD3+CD56+NKG2C+ clonotypes ranked among the top 10 CD8+ clonotypes, making up about 1.0-7.5% of CD8+ T cells. Those dominant clonotypes were again the most abundant among CD3+CD56-NKG2C+ cells in several donors, at about 28.3-60.1%. It remained unclear whether the expanded NKG2C-expressing T cell clones were specific for HCMV antigens. The eight sequenced donors were randomly selected healthy volunteers, three men and five women. HCMV-specific IgG was detected in serum with a commercial ELISA kit to determine HCMV serostatus. For a handful of donors, bulk peripheral blood T-cell repertoires were also sequenced from unsorted PBMC. MIGEC handled demultiplexing of the reads and grouping by UMI, while MiTCR was used to assemble and quantify clonotypes. To remove erroneous sequences, TCR cDNA sequences were retained only when supported by two or more reads. The tcR package was used for downstream repertoire analysis, and clonotypes were matched between fractions using CDR3 nucleotide sequence together with V segment. VDJmatch was used to annotate antigen specificity against VDJdb, with one amino acid substitution in CDR3 allowed.

Recombination joined TRBV7-2 with TRBJ2-7; the D gene cannot be resolved reliably. Sequenced material: PBMCs. This TCR was recovered from a woman aged 18-29 years in good health. The CDR3 region has the sequence CASSFTLTDPYEQYF. The bases read TGTGCCAGCAGCTTCACCCTTACGGACCCCTACGAGCAGTACTTC.